This TCR beta chain was recorded in a study of regulatory T cells in long-lasting Graves disease. For the study at large: Graves' disease counted as persistent after over 5 years of antithyroid drugs with positive TSH receptor antibodies.

Of note for this clonotype: Its antigen is currently unknown. A much bigger clone sits one base away, suggesting this may be a read error.

Researchers made TCR beta libraries by using iRepertoire HTBI primers and running Arm-PCR on CDR3 regions. TCRdb passed the multiplex PCR reads through MiXCR, listing each CDR3 protein once. The sample carries 450,000 or so distinct CDR3 sequences, 22% recorded once. CDR1 MDHEN and CDR2 SYDVKM come from the germline V gene. The CDR3 is 13 residues long. Time point in this sample: persistent/refractory GD, antithyroid drugs over 5 years with positive TRAb. The TCR library was prepared using RNA isolated from PBMCs. Study findings and constraints: With persistent disease, TRBV28, TRBJ1-2 and TRBJ2-5 were the favored segments. A greater number of public clonotypes (approximately 2,500) was shared by persistent patients than by new patients (over 900). Since the sample size was small, accuracy may have been reduced.

This clonotype was obtained from a female donor with Graves disease. The source was peripheral blood mononuclear cells (PBMCs), collected when the disease was refractory, from a patient treated with antithyroid drugs. The J gene is TRBJ2-7, the V gene TRBV28; D not certain. The CDR3 DNA sequence: TGTGCCAGCAGTTTATATGTAAGCTACGGGCAGTACTTC. Amino acid sequence: CASSLYVSYGQYF.